This T cell receptor (beta chain) was sequenced in a study of cytomegalovirus exposure and HLA in healthy donors. Data came from immunoSEQ multiplex PCR; TCRdb stores just in-frame clones and leaves some out. This table has roughly 52,000 clones, around 93% appearing once. CDR3 length equals 15 residues. After removal of 0 bases from V and 7 bases from J, the junction contained 4 bases not matched to a gene. Germline V gives CDR1 WNHNN, CDR2 SYGVQD (reference sequence). The rearrangement joins TRBV10-1 to TRBJ2-4; 9 bases agree with TRBD1. The material sequenced was PBMCs. The TCR originated in a woman aged 18-29 years in good health and CMV-seropositive. The CDR3 nucleotides read TGCGCCAGCAGTGAGTCGGGGACAGGGAAGAACATTCAGTACTTC. Translating it yields CASSESGTGKNIQYF.